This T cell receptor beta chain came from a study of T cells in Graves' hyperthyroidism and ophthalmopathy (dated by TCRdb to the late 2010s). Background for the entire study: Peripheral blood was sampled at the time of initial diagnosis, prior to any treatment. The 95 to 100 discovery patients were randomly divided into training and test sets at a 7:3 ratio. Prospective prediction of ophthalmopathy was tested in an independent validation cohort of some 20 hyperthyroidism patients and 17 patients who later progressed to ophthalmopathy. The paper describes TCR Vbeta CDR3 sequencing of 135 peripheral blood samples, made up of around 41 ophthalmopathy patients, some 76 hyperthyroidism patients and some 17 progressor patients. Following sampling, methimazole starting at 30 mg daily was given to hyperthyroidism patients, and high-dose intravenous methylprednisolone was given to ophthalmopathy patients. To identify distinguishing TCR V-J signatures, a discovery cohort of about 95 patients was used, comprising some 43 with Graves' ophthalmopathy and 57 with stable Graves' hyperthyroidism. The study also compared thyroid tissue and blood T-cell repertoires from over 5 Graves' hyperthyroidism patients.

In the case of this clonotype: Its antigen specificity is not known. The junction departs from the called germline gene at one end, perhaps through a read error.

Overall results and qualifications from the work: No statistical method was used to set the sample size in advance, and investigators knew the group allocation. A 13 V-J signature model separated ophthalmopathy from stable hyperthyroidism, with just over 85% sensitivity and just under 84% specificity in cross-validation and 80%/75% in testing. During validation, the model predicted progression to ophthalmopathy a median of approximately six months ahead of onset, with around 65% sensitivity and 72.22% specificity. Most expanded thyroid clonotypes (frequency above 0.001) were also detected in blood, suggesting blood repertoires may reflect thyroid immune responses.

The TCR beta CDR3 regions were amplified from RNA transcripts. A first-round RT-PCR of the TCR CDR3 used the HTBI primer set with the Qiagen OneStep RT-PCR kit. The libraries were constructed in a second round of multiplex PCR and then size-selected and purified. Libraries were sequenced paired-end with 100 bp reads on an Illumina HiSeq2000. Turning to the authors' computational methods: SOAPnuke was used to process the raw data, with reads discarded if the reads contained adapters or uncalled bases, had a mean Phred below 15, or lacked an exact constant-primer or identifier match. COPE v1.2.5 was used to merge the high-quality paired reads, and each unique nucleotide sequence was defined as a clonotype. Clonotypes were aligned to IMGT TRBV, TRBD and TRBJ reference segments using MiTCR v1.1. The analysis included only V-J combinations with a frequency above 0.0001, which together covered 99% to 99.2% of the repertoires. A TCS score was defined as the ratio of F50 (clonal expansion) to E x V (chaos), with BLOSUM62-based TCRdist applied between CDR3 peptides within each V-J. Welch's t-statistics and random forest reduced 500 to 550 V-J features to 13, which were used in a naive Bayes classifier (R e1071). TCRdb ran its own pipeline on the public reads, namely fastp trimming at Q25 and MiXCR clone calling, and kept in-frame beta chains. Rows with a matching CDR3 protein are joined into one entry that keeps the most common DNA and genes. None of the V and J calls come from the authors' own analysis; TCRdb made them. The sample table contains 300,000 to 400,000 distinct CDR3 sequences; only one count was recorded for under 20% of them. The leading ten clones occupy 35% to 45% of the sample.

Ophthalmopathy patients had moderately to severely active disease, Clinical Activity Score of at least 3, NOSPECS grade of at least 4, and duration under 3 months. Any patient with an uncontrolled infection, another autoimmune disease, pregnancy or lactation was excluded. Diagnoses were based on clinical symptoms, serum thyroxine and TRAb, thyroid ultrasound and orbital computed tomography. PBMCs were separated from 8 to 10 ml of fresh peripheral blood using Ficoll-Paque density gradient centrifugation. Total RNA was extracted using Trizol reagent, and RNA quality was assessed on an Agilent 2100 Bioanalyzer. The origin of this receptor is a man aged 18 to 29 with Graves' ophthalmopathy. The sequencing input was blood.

The nucleotides are TGTGCCAGCAGTTATTCAGGGCCTATGTGGACTGAAGCTATCTTT. Translated, it reads CASSYSGPMWTEAIF. The chain couples TRBV6-2 or TRBV6-3 to TRBJ1-1; the D gene is possibly TRBD1, with 5 bases matching. The CDR3 runs 15 amino acids, cysteine and phenylalanine included. Only CDR3 DNA remains: 45 bases, in frame from the first base. CDR1 is given as MNHEY and CDR2 as SVGEGT, both from the germline V gene.